In its sample, the clone carrying this TCR beta chain was seen a few times. The source of the sample is a study of cytomegalovirus exposure and HLA in healthy donors. 13 Jbeta primers and 60 Vbeta primers were used for the PCR. TCRdb's table, derived via immunoSEQ multiplex PCR, lists solely in-frame clones and lacks some. The sample holds around 86,000 clones, about three quarters seen once. Germline V lookup: CDR1 SGHRS, CDR2 YFSETQ. The CDR3 contains 14 residues. Trimming removed 2 bases from V and 5 bases from J; junction bases left unmatched: 4. The specimen sequenced was PBMCs. The V call is TRBV5-1, the J call TRBJ1-1, with TRBD1 matching 9 bases. The clonotype was recovered from a female donor in good health and CMV-seronegative. CDR3 protein: CASSFSQGATEAFF. CDR3 nucleotide sequence: TGCGCCAGCAGCTTTTCACAGGGGGCTACTGAAGCTTTCTTT.